This T cell receptor beta chain was sequenced in a study of monozygotic twins with inflammatory bowel disease. Template switching incorporated UMIs with a 6-nucleotide sample barcode. TCRdb derives one entry per CDR3 protein from the 5' RACE reads, leaving out DNA. Its table records approximately 400,000 distinct CDR3 sequences. The germline V gene has CDR1 DFQATT and CDR2 SNEGSKA (reference sequence). This CDR3 spans 14 amino acids. Whole blood without T cell sorting served as the source of isolated total RNA. This TCR was sampled from a human donor with ulcerative colitis or Crohn's disease, or a healthy co-twin of an affected twin (not recorded which). The specimen was blood. This chain connects TRBV20-1 to TRBJ2-1; no DNA is available, so the TRBD2 call from TCRdb remains unchecked. This CDR3 reads CSARGLAEGNEQFF.